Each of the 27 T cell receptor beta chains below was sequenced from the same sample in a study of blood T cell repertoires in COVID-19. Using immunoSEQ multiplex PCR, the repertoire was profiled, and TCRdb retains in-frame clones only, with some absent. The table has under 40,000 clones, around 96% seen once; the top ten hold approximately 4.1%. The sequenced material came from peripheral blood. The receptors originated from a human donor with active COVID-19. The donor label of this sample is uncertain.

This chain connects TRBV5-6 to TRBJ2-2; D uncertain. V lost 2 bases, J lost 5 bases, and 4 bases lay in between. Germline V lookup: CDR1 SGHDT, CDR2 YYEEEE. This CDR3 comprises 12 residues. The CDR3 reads CASSFATGELFF. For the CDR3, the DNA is TGTGCCAGCAGCTTTGCGACCGGGGAGCTGTTTTTT.

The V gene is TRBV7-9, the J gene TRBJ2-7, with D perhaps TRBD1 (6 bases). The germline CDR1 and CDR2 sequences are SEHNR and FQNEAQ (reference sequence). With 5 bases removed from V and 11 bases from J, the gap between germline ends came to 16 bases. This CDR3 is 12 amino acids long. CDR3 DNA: TGTGCCAGCAGCGATATGGGGGCTGGGGAGTACTTC. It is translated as CASSDMGAGEYF.

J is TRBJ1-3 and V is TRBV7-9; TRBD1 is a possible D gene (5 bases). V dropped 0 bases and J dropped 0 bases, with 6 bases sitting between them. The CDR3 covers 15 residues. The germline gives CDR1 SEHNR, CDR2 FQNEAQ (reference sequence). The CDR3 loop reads CASSLAGGSGNTIYF. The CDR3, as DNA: TGTGCCAGCAGCTTAGCGGGGGGCTCTGGAAACACCATATATTTT.

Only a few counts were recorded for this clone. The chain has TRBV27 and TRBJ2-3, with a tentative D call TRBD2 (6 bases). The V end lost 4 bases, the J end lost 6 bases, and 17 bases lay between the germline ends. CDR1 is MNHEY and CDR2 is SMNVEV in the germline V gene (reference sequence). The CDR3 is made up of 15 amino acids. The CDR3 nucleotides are TGTGCCAGCAGTTCTTATCTGGGCGGGGCGGATACGCAGTATTTT. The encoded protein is CASSSYLGGADTQYF.

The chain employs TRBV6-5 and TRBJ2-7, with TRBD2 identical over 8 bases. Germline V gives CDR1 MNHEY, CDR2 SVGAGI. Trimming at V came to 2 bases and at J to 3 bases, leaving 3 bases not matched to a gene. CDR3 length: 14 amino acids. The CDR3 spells CASSYTSGVYEQYF. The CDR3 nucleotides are TGTGCCAGCAGTTACACTAGCGGTGTCTACGAGCAGTACTTC.

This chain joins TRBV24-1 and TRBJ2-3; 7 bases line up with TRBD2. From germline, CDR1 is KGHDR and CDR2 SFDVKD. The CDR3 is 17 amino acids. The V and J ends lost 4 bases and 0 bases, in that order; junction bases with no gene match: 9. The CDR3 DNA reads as TGTGCCACCAGTGAGCTTTCTGAGCGGGGTAGCACAGATACGCAGTATTTT. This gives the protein CATSELSERGSTDTQYF.

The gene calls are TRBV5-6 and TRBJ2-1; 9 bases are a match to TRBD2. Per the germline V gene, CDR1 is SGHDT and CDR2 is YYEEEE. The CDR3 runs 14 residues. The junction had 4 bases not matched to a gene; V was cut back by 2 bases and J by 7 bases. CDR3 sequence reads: CASSFGGRANEQFF. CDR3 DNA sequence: TGTGCCAGCAGCTTTGGCGGGAGGGCTAATGAGCAGTTCTTC.

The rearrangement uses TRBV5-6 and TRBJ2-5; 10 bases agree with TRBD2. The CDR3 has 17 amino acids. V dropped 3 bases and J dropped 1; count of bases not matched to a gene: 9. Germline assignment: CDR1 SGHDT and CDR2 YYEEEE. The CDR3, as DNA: TGTGCCAGCAGCTCGAGCCGACTAGCGGGTCGCCAAGAGACCCAGTACTTC. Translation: CASSSSRLAGRQETQYF.

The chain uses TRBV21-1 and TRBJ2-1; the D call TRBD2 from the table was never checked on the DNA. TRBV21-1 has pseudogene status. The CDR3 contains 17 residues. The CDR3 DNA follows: TGTGCCAGCAGCAAAGCCCCCGCGGGAGGGTGCTACAATGAGCAGTTCTTC. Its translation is CASSKAPAGGCYNEQFF.

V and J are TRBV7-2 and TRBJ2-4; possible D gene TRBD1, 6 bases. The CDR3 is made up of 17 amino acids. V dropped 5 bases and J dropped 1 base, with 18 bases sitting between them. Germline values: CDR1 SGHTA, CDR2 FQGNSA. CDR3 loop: CASSTVTGFGAKNIQYF. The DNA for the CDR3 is TGTGCCAGCAGCACCGTAACAGGGTTTGGCGCCAAAAACATTCAGTACTTC.

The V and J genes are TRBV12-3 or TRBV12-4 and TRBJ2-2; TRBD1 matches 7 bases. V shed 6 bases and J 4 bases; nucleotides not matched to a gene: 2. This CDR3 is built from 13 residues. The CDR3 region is CASRQGTTGELFF. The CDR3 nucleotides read TGTGCCAGCAGACAGGGGACCACCGGGGAGCTGTTTTTT.

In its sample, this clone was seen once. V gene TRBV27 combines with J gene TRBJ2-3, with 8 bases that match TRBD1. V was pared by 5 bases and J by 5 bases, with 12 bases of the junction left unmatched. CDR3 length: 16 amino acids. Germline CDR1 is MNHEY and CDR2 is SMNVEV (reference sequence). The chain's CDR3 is CASSRIGSDRGDTQYF. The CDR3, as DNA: TGTGCCAGCAGTCGAATTGGTAGTGACAGGGGAGATACGCAGTATTTT.

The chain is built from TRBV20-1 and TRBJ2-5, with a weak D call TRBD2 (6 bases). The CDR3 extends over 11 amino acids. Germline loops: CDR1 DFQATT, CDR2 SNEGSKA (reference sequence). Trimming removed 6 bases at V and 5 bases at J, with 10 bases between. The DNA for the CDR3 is TGCAGTGCGGGGGGTTGGGAGACCCAGTACTTC. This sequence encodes CSAGGWETQYF.

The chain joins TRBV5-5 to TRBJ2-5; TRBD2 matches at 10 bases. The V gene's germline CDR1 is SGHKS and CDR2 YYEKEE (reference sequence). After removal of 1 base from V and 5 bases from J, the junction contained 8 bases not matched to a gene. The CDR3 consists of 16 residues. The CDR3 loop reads CASSLLLAGGVETQYF. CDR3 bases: TGTGCCAGCAGCTTGCTATTAGCGGGGGGTGTTGAGACCCAGTACTTC.

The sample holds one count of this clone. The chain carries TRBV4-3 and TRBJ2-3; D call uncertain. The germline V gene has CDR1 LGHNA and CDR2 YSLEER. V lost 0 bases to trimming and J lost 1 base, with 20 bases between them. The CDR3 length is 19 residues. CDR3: CASSQDWLRSSGRTDTQYF. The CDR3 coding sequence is TGCGCCAGCAGCCAAGATTGGTTACGTAGTTCCGGTCGCACAGATACGCAGTATTTT.

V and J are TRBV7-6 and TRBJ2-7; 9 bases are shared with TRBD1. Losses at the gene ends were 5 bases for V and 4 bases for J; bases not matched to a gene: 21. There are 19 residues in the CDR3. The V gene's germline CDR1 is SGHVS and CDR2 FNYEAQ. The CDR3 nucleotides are TGTGCCAGCAGCCCAGTTTCGGGACAGGGAAGAATTAACGGTTACGAGCAGTACTTC. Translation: CASSPVSGQGRINGYEQYF.

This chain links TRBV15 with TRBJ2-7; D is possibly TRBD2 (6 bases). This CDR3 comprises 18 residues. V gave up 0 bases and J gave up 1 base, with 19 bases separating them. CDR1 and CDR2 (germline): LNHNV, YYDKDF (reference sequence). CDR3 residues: CATSREGWGVPASYEQYF. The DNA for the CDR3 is TGTGCCACCAGCAGAGAAGGGTGGGGGGTTCCTGCTTCCTACGAGCAGTACTTC.

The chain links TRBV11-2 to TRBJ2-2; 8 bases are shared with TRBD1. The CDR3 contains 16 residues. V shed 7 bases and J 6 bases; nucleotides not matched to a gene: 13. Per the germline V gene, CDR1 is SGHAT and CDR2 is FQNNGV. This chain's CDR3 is CASTPGATGVSGELFF. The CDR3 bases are TGTGCCAGCACCCCTGGGGCGACAGGGGTGTCCGGGGAGCTGTTTTTT.

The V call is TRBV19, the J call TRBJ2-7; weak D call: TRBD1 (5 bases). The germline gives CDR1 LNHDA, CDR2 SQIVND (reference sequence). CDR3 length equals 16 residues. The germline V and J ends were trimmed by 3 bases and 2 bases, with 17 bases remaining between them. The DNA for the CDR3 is TGTGCCAGTAGTATGCACCAGGGCGCTGGGACCTACGAGCAGTACTTC. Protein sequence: CASSMHQGAGTYEQYF. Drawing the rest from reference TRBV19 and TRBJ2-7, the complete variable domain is DGGITQSPKYLFRKEGQNVTLSCEQNLNHDAMYWYRQDPGQGLRLIYYSQIVNDFQKGDIAEGYSVSREKKESFPLTVTSAQKNPTAFYLCASSMHQGAGTYEQYFGPGTRLTVT.

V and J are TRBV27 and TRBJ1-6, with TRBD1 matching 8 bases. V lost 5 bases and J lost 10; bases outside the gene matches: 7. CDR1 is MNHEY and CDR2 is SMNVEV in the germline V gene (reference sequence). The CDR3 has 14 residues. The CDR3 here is CASSLDRGRSPLHF. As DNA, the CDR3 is TGTGCCAGCAGTCTAGACAGGGGTCGATCACCCCTCCACTTT.

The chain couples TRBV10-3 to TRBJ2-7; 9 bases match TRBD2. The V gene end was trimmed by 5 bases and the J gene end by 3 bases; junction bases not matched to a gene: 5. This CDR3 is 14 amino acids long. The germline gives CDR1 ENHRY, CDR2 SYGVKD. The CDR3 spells CAISPIAGDYEQYF. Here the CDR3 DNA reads TGTGCCATCAGTCCGATAGCGGGAGACTACGAGCAGTACTTC.

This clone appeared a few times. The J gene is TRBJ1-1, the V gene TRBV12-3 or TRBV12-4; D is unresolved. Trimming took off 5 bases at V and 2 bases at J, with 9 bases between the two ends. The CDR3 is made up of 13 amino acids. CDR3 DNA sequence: TGTGCCAGCAGTCTCAGACTAAACACTGAAGCTTTCTTT. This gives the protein CASSLRLNTEAFF.

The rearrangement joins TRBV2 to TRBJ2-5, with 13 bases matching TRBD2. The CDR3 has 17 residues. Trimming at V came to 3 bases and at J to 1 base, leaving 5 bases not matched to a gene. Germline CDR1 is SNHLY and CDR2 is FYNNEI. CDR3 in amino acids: CASSETSGRTIQETQYF. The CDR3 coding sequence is TGTGCCAGCAGTGAGACTAGCGGGAGGACGATCCAAGAGACCCAGTACTTC.

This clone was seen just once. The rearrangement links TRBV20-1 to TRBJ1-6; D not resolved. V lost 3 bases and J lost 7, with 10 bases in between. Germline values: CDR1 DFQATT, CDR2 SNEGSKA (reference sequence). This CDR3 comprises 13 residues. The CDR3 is CSASATGNSPLHF. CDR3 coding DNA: TGCAGTGCTAGTGCGACGGGGAATTCACCCCTCCACTTT.

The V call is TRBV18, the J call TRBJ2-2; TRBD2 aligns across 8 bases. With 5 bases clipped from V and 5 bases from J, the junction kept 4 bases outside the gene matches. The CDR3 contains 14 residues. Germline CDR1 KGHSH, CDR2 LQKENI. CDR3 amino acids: CASSFGRATGELFF. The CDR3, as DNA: TGTGCCAGCTCATTCGGGAGGGCTACCGGGGAGCTGTTTTTT. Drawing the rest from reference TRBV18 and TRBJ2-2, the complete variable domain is NAGVMQNPRHLVRRRGQEARLRCSPMKGHSHVYWYRQLPEEGLKFMVYLQKENIIDESGMPKERFSAEFPKEGPSILRIQQVVRGDSAAYFCASSFGRATGELFFGEGSRLTVL.

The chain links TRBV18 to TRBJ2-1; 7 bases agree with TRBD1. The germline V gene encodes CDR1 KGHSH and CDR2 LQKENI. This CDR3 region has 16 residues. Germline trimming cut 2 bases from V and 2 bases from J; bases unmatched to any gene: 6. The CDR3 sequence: CASSPRNRGTYNEQFF. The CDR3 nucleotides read TGTGCCAGCTCACCAAGAAACAGGGGTACCTACAATGAGCAGTTCTTC.

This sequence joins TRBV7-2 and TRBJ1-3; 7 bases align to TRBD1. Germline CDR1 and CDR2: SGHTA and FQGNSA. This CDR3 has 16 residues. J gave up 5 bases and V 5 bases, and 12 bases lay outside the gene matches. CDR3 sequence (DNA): TGTGCCAGCAGCCCCGGGACAGCCGGGGGTAGAAACACCATATATTTT. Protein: CASSPGTAGGRNTIYF.